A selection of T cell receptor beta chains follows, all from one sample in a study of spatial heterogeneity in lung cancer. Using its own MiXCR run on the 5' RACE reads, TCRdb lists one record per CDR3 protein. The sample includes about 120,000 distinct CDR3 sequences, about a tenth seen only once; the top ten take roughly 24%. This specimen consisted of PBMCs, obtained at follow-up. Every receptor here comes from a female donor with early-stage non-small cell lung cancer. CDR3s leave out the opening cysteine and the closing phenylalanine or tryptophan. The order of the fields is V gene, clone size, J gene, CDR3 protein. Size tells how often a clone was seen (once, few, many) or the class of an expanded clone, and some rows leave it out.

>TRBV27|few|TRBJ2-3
ASSRQMGPDTQY
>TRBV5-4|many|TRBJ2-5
ASSRTGEAGETQY
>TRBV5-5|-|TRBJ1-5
ASSFTGVNQPQH
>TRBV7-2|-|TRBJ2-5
ASSPFRGKETQY
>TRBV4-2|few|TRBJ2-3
ASSQDLGLAAGDTQY
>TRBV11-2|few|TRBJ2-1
ASSLDRAVPREQF
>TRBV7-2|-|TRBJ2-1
ASSLTSGTDNEQF
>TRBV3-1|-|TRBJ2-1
ASSQGSGEQF
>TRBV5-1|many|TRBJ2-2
ASSTGLAGGELF
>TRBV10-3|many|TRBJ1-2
AISATTGGSGYT
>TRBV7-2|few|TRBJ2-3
ASSLWIAHTDTQY
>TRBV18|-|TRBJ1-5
ASSPPGQGWNQPQH
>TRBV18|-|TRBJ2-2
ASSPRVPQENTGELF
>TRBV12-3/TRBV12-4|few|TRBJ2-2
ASSPRALGTGELF